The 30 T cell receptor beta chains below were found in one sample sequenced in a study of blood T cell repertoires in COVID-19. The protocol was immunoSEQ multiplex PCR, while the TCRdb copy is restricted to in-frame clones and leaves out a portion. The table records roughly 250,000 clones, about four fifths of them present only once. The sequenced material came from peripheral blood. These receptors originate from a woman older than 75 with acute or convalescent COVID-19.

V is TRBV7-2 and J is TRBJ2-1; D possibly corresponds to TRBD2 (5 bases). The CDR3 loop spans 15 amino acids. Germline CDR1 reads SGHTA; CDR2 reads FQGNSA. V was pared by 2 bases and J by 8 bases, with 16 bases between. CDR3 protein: CASSLRGIIVDEQFF. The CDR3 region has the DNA TGTGCCAGCAGCTTACGGGGTATAATAGTCGATGAGCAGTTCTTC.

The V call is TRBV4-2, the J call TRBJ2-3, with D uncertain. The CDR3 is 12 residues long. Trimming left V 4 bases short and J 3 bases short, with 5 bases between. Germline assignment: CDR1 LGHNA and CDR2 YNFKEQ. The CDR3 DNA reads TGTGCCAGCAGCCTCAGTACAGATACGCAGTATTTT. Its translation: CASSLSTDTQYF.

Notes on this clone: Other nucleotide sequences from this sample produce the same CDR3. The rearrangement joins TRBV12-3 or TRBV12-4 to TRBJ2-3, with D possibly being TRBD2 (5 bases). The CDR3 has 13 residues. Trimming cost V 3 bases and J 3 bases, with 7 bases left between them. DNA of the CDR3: TGTGCCAGCAGTTTGAGGGTTACAGATACGCAGTATTTT. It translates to CASSLRVTDTQYF.

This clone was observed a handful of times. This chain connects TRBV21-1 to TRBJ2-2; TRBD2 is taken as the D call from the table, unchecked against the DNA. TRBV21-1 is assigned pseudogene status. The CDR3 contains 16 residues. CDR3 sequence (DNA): TGTGCCAGCAGCAAACCCCAGCGGGGGAACACCGGGGAGCTGTTTTTT. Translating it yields CASSKPQRGNTGELFF.

The CDR3 nucleotides read TGTGCCAGCAGCCCGGGACTAGCGGTGGAGACCCAGTACTTC. Translation gives CASSPGLAVETQYF. V is TRBV5-8 and J is TRBJ2-5; 11 nucleotides line up with TRBD2. The CDR3 length is 14 residues. Trimming removed 4 bases from V and 5 bases from J; junction bases left unmatched: 4. Looked up from germline, CDR1 is SGHTS and CDR2 is YDEGEE.

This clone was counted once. CDR3 in DNA: TGCGCCAGCAGCTTGGCGTCTAGCGGGGGGGAGACCCAGTACTTC. Protein: CASSLASSGGETQYF. The chain combines TRBV5-1 with TRBJ2-5; 11 nucleotides agree with TRBD2. From germline, CDR1 is SGHRS and CDR2 YFSETQ. There are 15 residues in the CDR3. Unmatched junction bases numbered 3, after V lost 0 bases and J lost 5 bases. The full variable domain, its missing parts supplied by reference TRBV5-1 and TRBJ2-5, is KAGVTQTPRYLIKTRGQQVTLSCSPISGHRSVSWYQQTPGQGLQFLFEYFSETQRNKGNFPGRFSGRQFSNSRSEMNVSTLELGDSALYLCASSLASSGGETQYFGPGTRLLVL.

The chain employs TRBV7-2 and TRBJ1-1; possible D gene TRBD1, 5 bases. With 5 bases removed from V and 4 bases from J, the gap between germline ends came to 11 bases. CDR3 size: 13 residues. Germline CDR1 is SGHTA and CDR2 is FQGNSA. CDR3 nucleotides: TGTGCCAGCAGCACCAGGGAGGGCACTGAAGCTTTCTTT. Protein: CASSTREGTEAFF.

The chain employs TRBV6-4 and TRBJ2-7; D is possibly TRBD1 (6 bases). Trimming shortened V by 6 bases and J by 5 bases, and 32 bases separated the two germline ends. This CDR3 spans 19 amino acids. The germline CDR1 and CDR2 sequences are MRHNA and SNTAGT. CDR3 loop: CASRVRIHERQVPKDEQYF. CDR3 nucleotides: TGTGCCAGCAGAGTCCGAATCCACGAGAGACAGGTCCCCAAGGACGAGCAGTACTTC.

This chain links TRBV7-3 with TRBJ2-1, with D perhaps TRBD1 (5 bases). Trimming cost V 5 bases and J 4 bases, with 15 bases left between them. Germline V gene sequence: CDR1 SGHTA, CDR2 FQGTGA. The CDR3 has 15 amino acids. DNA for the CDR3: TGTGCCAGCAGCCCCCGACAGAGCTTATACAATGAGCAGTTCTTC. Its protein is CASSPRQSLYNEQFF.

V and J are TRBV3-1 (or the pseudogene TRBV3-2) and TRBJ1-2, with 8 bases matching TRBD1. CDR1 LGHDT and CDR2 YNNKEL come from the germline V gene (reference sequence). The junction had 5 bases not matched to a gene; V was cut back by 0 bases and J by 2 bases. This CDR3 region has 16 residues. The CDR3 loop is CASSQDWQGANYGYTF. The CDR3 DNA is TGTGCCAGCAGCCAAGATTGGCAGGGGGCAAACTATGGCTACACCTTC.

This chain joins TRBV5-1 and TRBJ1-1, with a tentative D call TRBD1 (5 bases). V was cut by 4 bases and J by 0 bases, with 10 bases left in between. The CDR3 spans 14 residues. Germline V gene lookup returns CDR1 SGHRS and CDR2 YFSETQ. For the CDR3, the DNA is TGCGCCAGCAGCCGTGACAGTATGAACACTGAAGCTTTCTTT. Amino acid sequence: CASSRDSMNTEAFF.

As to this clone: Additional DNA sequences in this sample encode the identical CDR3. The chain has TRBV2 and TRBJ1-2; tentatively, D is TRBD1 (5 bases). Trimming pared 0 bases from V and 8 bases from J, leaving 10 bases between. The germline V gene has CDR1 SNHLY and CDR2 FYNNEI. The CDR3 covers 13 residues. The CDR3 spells CASSEAQGGGYTF. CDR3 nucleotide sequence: TGTGCCAGCAGTGAAGCCCAGGGAGGGGGCTACACCTTC.

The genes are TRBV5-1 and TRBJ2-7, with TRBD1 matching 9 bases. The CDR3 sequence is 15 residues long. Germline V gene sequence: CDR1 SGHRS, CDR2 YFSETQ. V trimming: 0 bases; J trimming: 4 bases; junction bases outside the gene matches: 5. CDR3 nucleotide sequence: TGCGCCAGCAGCTTGGCCGGGACAGGGCAGTACGAGCAGTACTTC. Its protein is CASSLAGTGQYEQYF.

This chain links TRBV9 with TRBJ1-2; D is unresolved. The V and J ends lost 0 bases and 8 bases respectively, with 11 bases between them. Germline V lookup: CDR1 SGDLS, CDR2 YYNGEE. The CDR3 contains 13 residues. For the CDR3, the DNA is TGTGCCAGCAGCGTAGGGGAGGCACGAGGCTACACCTTC. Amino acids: CASSVGEARGYTF.

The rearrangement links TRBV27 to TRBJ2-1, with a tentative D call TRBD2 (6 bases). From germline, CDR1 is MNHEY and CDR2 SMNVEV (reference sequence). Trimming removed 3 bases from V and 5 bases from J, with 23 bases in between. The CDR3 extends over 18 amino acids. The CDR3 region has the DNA TGTGCCAGCAGTTTTGGCGGGGAGAGAAGGTATAGAAACAATGAGCAGTTCTTC. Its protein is CASSFGGERRYRNNEQFF.

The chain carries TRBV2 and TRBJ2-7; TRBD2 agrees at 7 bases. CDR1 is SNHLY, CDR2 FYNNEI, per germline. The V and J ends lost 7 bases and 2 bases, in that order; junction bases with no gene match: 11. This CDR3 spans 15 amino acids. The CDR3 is CASIAAGEYPYEQYF. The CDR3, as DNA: TGTGCCAGCATTGCGGCGGGGGAGTATCCCTACGAGCAGTACTTC.

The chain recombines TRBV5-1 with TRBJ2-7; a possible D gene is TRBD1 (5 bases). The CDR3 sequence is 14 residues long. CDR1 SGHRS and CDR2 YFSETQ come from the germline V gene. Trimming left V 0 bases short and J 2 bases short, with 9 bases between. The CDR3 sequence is CASSLATGAYEQYF. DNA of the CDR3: TGCGCCAGCAGCTTGGCCACAGGAGCCTACGAGCAGTACTTC.

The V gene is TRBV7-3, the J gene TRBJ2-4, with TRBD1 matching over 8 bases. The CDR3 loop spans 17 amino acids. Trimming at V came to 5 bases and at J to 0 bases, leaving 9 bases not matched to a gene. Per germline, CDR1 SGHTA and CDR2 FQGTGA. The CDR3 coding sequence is TGTGCCAGCAGCCTACAGGGGGGCGGGCTAGCCAAAAACATTCAGTACTTC. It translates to CASSLQGGGLAKNIQYF.

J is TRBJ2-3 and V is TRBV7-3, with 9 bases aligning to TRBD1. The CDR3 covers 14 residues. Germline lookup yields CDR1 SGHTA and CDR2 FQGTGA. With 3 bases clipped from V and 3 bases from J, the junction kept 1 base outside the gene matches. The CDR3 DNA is TGTGCCAGCAGCTTCGGGACAGGGACAGATACGCAGTATTTT. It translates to CASSFGTGTDTQYF.

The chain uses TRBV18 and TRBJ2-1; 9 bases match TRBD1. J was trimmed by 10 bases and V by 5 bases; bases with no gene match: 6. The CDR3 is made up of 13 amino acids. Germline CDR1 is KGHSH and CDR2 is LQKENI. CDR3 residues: CASSSGQGFEQFF. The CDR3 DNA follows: TGTGCCAGCTCATCGGGACAGGGCTTCGAGCAGTTCTTC.

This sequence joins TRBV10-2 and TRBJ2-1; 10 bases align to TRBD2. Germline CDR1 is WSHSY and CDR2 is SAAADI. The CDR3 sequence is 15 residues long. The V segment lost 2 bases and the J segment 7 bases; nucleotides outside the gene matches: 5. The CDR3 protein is CASSETAGGHNEQFF. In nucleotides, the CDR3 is TGCGCCAGCAGTGAGACAGCGGGGGGGCATAATGAGCAGTTCTTC.

The CDR3 DNA reads TGTGCTAGTGGTCAGAGACAAGGCTCAGCTGAAAAACTGTTTTTT. This codes for CASGQRQGSAEKLFF. The chain carries TRBV12-5 and TRBJ1-4; D gene unclear. Germline V CDR1 and CDR2: LGHNT, FRNRAP. This CDR3 is built from 15 residues. V gave up 5 bases and J gave up 7 bases, with 17 bases separating them.

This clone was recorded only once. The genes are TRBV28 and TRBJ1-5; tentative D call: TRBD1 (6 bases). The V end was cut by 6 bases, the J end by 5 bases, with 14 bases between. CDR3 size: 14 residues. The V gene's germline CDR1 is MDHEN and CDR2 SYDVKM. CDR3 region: CASSSRTADQPQHF. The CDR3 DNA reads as TGTGCCAGCAGCTCCCGGACAGCGGATCAGCCCCAGCATTTT.

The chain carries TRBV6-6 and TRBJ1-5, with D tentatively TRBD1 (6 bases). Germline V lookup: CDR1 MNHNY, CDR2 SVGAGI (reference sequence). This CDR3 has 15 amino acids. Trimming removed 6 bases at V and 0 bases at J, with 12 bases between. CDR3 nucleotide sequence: TGTGCCAGCAGGCCAGGGGTTCATAGCAATCAGCCCCAGCATTTT. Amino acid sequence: CASRPGVHSNQPQHF.

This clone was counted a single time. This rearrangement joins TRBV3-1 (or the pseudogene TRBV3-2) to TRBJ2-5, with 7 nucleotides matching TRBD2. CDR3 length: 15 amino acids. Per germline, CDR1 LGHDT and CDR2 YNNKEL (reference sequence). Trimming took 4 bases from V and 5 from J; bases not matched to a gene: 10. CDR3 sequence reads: CASSPRPLAAETQYF. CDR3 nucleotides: TGTGCCAGCAGCCCGAGACCGCTAGCGGCGGAGACCCAGTACTTC.

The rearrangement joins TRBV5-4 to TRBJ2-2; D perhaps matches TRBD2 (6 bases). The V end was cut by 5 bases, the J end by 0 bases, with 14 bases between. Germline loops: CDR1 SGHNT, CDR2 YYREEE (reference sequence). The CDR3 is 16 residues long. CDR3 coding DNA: TGTGCCAGCAGATTAGCCGGGACTCCGAACACCGGGGAGCTGTTTTTT. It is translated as CASRLAGTPNTGELFF.

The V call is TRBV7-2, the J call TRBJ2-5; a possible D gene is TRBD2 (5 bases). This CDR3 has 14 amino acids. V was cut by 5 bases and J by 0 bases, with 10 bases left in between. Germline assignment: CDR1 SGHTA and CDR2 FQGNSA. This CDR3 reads CASSHPGNQETQYF. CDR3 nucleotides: TGTGCCAGCAGCCACCCGGGGAACCAAGAGACCCAGTACTTC.

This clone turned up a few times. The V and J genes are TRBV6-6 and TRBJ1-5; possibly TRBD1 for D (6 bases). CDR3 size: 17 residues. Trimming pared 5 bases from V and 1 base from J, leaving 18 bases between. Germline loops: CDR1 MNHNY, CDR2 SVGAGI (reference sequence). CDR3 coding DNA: TGTGCCAGCAGTCCGTTCCGTGGGGGCAGCAGCAATCAGCCCCAGCATTTT. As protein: CASSPFRGGSSNQPQHF.

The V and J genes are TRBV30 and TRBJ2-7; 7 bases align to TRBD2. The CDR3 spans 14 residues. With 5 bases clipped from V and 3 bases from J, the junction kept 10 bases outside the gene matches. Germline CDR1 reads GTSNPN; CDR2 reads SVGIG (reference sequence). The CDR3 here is CAWRRGGANYEQYF. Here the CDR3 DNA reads TGTGCCTGGCGCCGGGGAGGGGCCAACTACGAGCAGTACTTC. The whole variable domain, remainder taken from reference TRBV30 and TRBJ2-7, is SQTIHQWPATLVQPVGSPLSLECTVEGTSNPNLYWYRQAAGRGLQLLFYSVGIGQISSEVPQNLSASRPQDRQFILSSKKLLLSDSGFYLCAWRRGGANYEQYFGPGTRLTVT.

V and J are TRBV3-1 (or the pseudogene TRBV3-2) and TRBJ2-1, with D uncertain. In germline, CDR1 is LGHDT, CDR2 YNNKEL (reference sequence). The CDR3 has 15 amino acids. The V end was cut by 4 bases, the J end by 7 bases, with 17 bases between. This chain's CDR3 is CASSRAVGLGNEQFF. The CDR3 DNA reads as TGTGCCAGCAGCCGGGCTGTCGGTCTTGGTAATGAGCAGTTCTTC.